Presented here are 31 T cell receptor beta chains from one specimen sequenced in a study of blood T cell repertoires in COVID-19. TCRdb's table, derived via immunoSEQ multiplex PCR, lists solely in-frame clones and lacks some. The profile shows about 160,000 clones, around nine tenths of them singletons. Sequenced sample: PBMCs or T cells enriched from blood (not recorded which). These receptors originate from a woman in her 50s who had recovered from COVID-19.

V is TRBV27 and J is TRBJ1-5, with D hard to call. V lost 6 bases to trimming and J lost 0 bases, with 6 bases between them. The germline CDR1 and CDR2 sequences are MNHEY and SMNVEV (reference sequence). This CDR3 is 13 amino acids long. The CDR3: CASSQNSNQPQHF. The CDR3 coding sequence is TGTGCCAGCAGCCAAAATAGCAATCAGCCCCAGCATTTT.

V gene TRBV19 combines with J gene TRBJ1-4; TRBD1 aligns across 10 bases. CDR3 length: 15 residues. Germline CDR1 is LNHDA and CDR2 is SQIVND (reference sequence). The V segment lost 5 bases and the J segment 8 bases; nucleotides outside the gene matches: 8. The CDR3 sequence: CASSERQGAVEKLFF. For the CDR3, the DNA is TGTGCCAGTAGTGAACGACAGGGGGCGGTGGAAAAACTGTTTTTT. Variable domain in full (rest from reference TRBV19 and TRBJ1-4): DGGITQSPKYLFRKEGQNVTLSCEQNLNHDAMYWYRQDPGQGLRLIYYSQIVNDFQKGDIAEGYSVSREKKESFPLTVTSAQKNPTAFYLCASSERQGAVEKLFFGSGTQLSVL.

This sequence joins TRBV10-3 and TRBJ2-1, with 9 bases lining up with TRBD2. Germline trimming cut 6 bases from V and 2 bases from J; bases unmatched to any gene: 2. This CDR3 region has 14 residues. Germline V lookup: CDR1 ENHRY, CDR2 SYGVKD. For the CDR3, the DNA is TGTGCCATCAGCAGCGGGGGGACCTACAATGAGCAGTTCTTC. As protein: CAISSGGTYNEQFF.

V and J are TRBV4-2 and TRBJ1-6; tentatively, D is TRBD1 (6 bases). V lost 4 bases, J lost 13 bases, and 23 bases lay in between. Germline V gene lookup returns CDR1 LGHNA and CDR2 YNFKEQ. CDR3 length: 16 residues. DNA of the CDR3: TGTGCCAGCAGCCTCAACCTGGCAGACAGGCAGTGGCCCCTCCACTTT. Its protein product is CASSLNLADRQWPLHF.

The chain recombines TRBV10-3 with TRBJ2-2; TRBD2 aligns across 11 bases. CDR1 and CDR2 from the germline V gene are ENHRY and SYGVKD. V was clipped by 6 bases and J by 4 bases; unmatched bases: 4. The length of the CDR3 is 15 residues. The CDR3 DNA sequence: TGTGCCATCAGCCCGGGACTAGCGGCCACCGGGGAGCTGTTTTTT. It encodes CAISPGLAATGELFF.

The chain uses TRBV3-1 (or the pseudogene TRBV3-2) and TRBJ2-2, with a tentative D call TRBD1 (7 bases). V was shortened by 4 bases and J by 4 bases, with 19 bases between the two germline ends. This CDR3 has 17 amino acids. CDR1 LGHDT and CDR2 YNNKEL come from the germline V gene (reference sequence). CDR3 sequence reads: CASSRKGGTAVTGELFF. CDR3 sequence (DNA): TGTGCCAGCAGCCGTAAAGGGGGGACAGCTGTCACCGGGGAGCTGTTTTTT.

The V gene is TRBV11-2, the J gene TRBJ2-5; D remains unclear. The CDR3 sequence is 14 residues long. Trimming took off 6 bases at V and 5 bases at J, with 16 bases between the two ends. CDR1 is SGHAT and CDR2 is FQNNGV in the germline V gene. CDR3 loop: CASSRPRGRETQYF. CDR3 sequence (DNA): TGTGCCAGCAGTAGACCCAGAGGTCGGGAGACCCAGTACTTC. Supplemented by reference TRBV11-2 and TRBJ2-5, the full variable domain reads EAGVAQSPRYKIIEKRQSVAFWCNPISGHATLYWYQQILGQGPKLLIQFQNNGVVDDSQLPKDRFSAERLKGVDSTLKIQPAKLEDSAVYLCASSRPRGRETQYFGPGTRLLVL.

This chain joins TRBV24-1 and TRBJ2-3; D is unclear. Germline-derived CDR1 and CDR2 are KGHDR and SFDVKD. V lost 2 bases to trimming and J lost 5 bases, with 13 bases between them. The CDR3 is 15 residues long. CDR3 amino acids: CATSDYSTPGDTQYF. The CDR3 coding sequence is TGTGCCACCAGTGATTACTCCACCCCGGGAGATACGCAGTATTTT.

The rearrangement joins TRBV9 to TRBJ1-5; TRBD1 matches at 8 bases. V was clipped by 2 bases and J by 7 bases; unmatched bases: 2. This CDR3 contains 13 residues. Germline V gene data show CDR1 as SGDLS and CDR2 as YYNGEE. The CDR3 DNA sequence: TGTGCCAGCAGCGTCCAGGGGGCACAGCCCCAGCATTTT. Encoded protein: CASSVQGAQPQHF.

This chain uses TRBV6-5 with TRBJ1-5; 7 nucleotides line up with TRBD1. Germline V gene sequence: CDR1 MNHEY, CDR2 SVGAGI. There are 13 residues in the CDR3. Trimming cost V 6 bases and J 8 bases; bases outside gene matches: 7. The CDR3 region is CASRQGTAEPQHF. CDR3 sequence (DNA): TGTGCCAGCAGGCAGGGGACAGCCGAGCCCCAGCATTTT.

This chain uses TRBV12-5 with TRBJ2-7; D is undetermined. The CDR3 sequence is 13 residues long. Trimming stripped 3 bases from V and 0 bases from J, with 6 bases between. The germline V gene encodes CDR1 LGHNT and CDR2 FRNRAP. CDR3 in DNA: TGTGCTAGTGGTTTTTGGAGCTCCTACGAGCAGTACTTC. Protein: CASGFWSSYEQYF.

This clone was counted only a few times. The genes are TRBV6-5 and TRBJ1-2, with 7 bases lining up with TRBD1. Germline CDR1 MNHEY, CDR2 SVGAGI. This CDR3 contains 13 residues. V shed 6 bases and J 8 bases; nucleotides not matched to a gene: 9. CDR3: CASRETGRLGYTF. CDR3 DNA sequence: TGTGCCAGCAGAGAGACAGGGCGGTTGGGCTACACCTTC.

The CDR3 loop reads CASRGLAGGHNEQFF. CDR3 nucleotide sequence: TGTGCCAGCAGGGGACTAGCGGGGGGGCACAATGAGCAGTTCTTC. The chain carries TRBV3-1 (or the pseudogene TRBV3-2) and TRBJ2-1, with TRBD2 matching over 16 bases. The CDR3 is 15 amino acids. The germline CDR1 and CDR2 sequences are LGHDT and YNNKEL (reference sequence). The V segment lost 6 bases and the J segment 5 bases; nucleotides outside the gene matches: 1.

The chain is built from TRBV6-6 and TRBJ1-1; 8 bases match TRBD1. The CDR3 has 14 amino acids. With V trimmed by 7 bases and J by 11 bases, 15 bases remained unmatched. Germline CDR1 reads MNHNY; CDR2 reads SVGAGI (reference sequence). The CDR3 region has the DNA TGTGCCAGCAAGGCGGACAGGGACCTGGGGTGGGCTTTCTTT. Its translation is CASKADRDLGWAFF.

The CDR3 here is CSVAGGGDTQYF. As DNA, the CDR3 is TGCAGCGTTGCCGGGGGAGGAGATACGCAGTATTTT. J is TRBJ2-3 and V is TRBV29-1, with a weak D call TRBD2 (6 bases). V was shortened by 4 bases and J by 5 bases, with 10 bases between the two germline ends. Germline values: CDR1 SQVTM, CDR2 ANQGSEA. The CDR3 is made up of 12 amino acids.

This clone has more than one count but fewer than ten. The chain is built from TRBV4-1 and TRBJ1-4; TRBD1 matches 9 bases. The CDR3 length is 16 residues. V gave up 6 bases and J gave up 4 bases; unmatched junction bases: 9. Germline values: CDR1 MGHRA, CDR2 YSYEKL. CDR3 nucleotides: TGCGCCAGCAGGCAACAACAGGGGGCGGGTAATGAAAAACTGTTTTTT. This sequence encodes CASRQQQGAGNEKLFF.

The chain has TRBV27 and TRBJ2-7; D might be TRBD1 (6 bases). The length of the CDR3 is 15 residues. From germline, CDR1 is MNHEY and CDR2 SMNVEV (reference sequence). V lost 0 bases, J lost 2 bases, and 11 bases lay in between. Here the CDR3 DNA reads TGTGCCAGCAGTTTATCAAGGACAGCAACCTACGAGCAGTACTTC. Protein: CASSLSRTATYEQYF.

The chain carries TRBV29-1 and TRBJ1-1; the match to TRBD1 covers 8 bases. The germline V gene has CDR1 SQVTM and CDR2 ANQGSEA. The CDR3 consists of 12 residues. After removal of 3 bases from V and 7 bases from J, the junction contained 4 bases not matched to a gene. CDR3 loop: CSVDRGRVEAFF. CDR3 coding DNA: TGCAGCGTTGACAGGGGGCGAGTTGAAGCTTTCTTT.

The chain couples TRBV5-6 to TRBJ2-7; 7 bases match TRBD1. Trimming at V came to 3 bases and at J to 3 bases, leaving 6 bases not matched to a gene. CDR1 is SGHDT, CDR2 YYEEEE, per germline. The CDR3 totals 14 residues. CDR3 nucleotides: TGTGCCAGCAGCTCCCTGGACAGGTTCTACGAGCAGTACTTC. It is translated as CASSSLDRFYEQYF.

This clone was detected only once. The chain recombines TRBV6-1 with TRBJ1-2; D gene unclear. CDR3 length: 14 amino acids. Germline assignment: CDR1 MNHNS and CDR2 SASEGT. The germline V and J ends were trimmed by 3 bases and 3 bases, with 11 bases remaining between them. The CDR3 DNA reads TGTGCCAGCAGTGACCGAGGGTTATACTATGGCTACACCTTC. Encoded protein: CASSDRGLYYGYTF.

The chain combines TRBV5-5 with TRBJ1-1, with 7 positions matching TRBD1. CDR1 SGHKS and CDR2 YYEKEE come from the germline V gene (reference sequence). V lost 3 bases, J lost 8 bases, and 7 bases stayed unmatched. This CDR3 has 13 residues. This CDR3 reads CASSSAGGLEAFF. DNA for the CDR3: TGTGCCAGCAGCTCGGCAGGGGGGCTAGAAGCTTTCTTT.

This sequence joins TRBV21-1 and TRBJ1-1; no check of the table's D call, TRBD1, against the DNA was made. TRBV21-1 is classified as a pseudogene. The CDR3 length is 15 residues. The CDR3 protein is CASRTKGDGNTEAFF. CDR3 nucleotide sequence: TGTGCCAGCAGGACCAAGGGGGACGGGAACACTGAAGCTTTCTTT.

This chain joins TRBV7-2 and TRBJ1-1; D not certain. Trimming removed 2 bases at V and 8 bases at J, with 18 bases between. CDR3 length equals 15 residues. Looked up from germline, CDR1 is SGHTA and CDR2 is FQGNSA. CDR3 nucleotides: TGTGCCAGCAGCTTATCGAGAGGAGGAGGGAACGAAGCTTTCTTT. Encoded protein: CASSLSRGGGNEAFF.

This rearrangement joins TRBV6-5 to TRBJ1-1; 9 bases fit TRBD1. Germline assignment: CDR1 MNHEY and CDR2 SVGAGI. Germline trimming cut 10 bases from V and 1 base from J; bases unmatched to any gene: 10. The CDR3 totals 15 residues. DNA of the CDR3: TGTGCCACAGGACAGGGGATTAATTGGAACACTGAAGCTTTCTTT. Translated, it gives CATGQGINWNTEAFF.

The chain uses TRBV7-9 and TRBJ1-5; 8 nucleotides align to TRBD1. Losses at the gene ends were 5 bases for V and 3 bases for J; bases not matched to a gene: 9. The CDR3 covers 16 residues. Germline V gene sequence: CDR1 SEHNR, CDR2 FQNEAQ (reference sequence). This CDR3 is CASSQYGQGPNQPQHF. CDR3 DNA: TGTGCCAGCAGCCAGTACGGACAGGGCCCCAATCAGCCCCAGCATTTT.

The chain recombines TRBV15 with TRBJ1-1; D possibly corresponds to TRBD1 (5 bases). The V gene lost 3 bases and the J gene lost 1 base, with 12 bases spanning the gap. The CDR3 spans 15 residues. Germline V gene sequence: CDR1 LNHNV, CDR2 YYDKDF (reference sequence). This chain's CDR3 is CATSRGGTGNTEAFF. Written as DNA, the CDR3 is TGTGCCACCAGCAGGGGGGGTACAGGGAACACTGAAGCTTTCTTT. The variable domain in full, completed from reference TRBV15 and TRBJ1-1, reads DAMVIQNPRYQVTQFGKPVTLSCSQTLNHNVMYWYQQKSSQAPKLLFHYYDKDFNNEADTPDNFQSRRPNTSFCFLDIRSPGLGDTAMYLCATSRGGTGNTEAFFGQGTRLTVV.

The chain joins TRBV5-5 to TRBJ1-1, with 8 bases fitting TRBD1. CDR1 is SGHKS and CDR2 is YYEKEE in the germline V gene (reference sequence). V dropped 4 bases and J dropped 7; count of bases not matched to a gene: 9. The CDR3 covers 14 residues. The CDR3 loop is CASSTVPDRGEAFF. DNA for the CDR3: TGTGCCAGCAGCACGGTACCCGACAGGGGTGAAGCTTTCTTT.

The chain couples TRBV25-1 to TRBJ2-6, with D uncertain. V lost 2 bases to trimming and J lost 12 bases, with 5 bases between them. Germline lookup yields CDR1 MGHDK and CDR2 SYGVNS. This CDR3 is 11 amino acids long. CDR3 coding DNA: TGTGCCAGCAGTGAACAGGTCGTCCTGACTTTC. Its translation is CASSEQVVLTF.

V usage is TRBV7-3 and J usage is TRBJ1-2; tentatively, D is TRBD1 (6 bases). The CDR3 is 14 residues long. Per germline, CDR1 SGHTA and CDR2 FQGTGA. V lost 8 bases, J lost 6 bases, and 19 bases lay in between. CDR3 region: CASPPPGAGNGYTF. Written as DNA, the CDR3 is TGTGCCAGCCCTCCTCCAGGGGCGGGTAATGGCTACACCTTC.

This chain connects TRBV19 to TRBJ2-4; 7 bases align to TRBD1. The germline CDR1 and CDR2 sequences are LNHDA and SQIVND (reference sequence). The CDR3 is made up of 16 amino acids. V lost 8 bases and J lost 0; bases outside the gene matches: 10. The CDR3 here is CASSLNRGLAKNIQYF. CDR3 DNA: TGTGCCAGTTCCTTAAACAGGGGATTAGCCAAAAACATTCAGTACTTC.

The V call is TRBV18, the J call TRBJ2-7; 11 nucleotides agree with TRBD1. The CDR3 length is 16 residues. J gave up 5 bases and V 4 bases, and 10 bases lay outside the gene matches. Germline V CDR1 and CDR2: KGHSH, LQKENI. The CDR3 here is CASSLPGQGVVDEQYF. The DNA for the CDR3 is TGTGCCAGCTCACTTCCGGGACAGGGGGTCGTCGACGAGCAGTACTTC.